The subject of this entry is one T cell receptor (beta chain). The length of the CDR3 is 11 residues. V was cut by 10 bases and J by 5 bases, with 11 bases left in between. Looked up from germline, CDR1 is SNHLY and CDR2 is FYNNEI. This entry is derived from a study of patients and donors after allogeneic stem cell transplantation. TCRdb ran MiXCR on the RT-PCR reads and lists one entry per CDR3 protein. The table records hundreds of thousands of distinct CDR3 sequences, around 15% of them present only once. This TCR came from a human donor who was either an allogeneic HSCT recipient or a stem cell or donor lymphocyte infusion donor (not recorded which). It is not recorded whose cells these are; they may come from a transplant donor. The sequencing input was blood, either unsorted or a sorted T cell fraction (not recorded which). V and J are TRBV2 and TRBJ2-5; the D is unclear. In nucleotides, the CDR3 is TGTGCCACCATCCGTTGGGAGACCCAGTACTTC. It is translated as CATIRWETQYF.